The 18 T cell receptor beta chains reported below all come from one sample, sequenced in a study of shared clonotypes between healthy human individuals. Assay used: immunoSEQ multiplex PCR; TCRdb lists only in-frame clones, some missing. The table lists roughly 2.1 million clones, around 93% of them singletons. It was CD45RO-negative cells, positively selected for CCR7, that made up naive CD8 cells, with terminally differentiated effector memory CD45RA+ cells excluded. The source material was naive CD8+ T cells from PBMCs. These receptors were obtained from a man aged 18 to 29 in good health. Some clones in this sample may be carry-over from other donors' samples.

The chain employs TRBV27 and TRBJ1-4, with 9 nucleotides matching TRBD1. The V segment lost 6 bases and the J segment 0 bases; nucleotides outside the gene matches: 14. From germline, CDR1 is MNHEY and CDR2 SMNVEV (reference sequence). The CDR3 is 19 residues long. The CDR3 region is CASSTWTGVGGATNEKLFF. In nucleotides, the CDR3 is TGTGCCAGCAGCACTTGGACAGGGGTCGGGGGAGCAACTAATGAAAAACTGTTTTTT.

The chain combines TRBV11-2 with TRBJ2-2, with D uncertain. With 1 base removed from V and 5 bases from J, the gap between germline ends came to 20 bases. Germline lookup yields CDR1 SGHAT and CDR2 FQNNGV. This CDR3 is 18 amino acids long. CDR3 coding DNA: TGTGCCAGCAGCTTAGGTGGTAGAACAGCCGGCGGTACCGGGGAGCTGTTTTTT. This gives the protein CASSLGGRTAGGTGELFF.

Notes on this clone: Distinct nucleotide sequences in the sample also encode this CDR3. The chain is built from TRBV27 and TRBJ2-7; 11 nucleotides line up with TRBD2. The CDR3 totals 16 residues. After removal of 2 bases from V and 4 bases from J, the junction contained 7 bases not matched to a gene. Looked up from germline, CDR1 is MNHEY and CDR2 is SMNVEV (reference sequence). The CDR3 region is CASSLSLAGGGYEQYF. The CDR3 coding sequence is TGTGCCAGCAGTTTAAGTCTAGCGGGAGGTGGGTACGAGCAGTACTTC.

The gene calls are TRBV21-1 and TRBJ1-2; no check of the table's D call, TRBD1, against the DNA was made. TRBV21-1 corresponds to a pseudogene. This CDR3 is built from 15 residues. In DNA form, the CDR3 reads TGTGCCAGCAGCGCCCGGGACAGGAGTAACTATGGCTACACCTTC. It translates to CASSARDRSNYGYTF.

The V call is TRBV30, the J call TRBJ2-3; 7 bases fit TRBD1. J was trimmed by 1 base and V by 5 bases; bases with no gene match: 15. The germline V gene has CDR1 GTSNPN and CDR2 SVGIG (reference sequence). CDR3 length equals 17 residues. CDR3 nucleotides: TGTGCCTGGCAAATGGAGACAGGGAGTTGGGGCACAGATACGCAGTATTTT. Encoded protein: CAWQMETGSWGTDTQYF.

Points on this clone: This CDR3 is also generated by other DNA sequences in the sample. The V gene is TRBV7-2, the J gene TRBJ1-2; 7 nucleotides align to TRBD1. This CDR3 is built from 14 residues. CDR1 and CDR2 from the germline V gene are SGHTA and FQGNSA. After removal of 0 bases from V and 5 bases from J, the junction contained 3 bases not matched to a gene. CDR3 loop: CASSLAGTAYGYTF. CDR3 nucleotides: TGTGCCAGCAGCTTAGCGGGGACAGCGTATGGCTACACCTTC.

This clone was recorded once. This chain joins TRBV28 and TRBJ1-1; D is ambiguous. Trimming took 3 bases from V and 0 from J, leaving 17 bases between them. CDR1 MDHEN and CDR2 SYDVKM come from the germline V gene. CDR3 length: 17 residues. The CDR3 spells CASSFWGGVAMNTEAFF. Written as DNA, the CDR3 is TGTGCCAGCAGTTTTTGGGGTGGGGTGGCCATGAACACTGAAGCTTTCTTT.

The gene calls are TRBV5-6 and TRBJ1-1, with 7 bases that match TRBD1. Per germline, CDR1 SGHDT and CDR2 YYEEEE. The CDR3 has 16 amino acids. Trimming removed 6 bases from V and 0 bases from J; junction bases left unmatched: 11. CDR3 sequence (DNA): TGTGCCAGCATCCCGAGGGACAGAATCATGAACACTGAAGCTTTCTTT. As protein: CASIPRDRIMNTEAFF.

The chain links TRBV14 to TRBJ2-7; D not certain. Germline CDR1 and CDR2: SGHDN and FVKESK. The CDR3 consists of 14 residues. The ends were cut back, 6 bases at V and 2 bases at J, with 14 bases in the middle. CDR3 sequence (DNA): TGTGCCAGCAGTGTCCGGACGGATACCTACGAGCAGTACTTC. Protein product: CASSVRTDTYEQYF.

The chain employs TRBV10-3 and TRBJ2-7; 8 nucleotides line up with TRBD2. The CDR3 sequence is 15 residues long. Per germline, CDR1 ENHRY and CDR2 SYGVKD. V gave up 8 bases and J gave up 1 base; unmatched junction bases: 10. As DNA, the CDR3 is TGTGCCATCGGTCGGGAAGCGGGAGTATCCTACGAGCAGTACTTC. This codes for CAIGREAGVSYEQYF.

The genes are TRBV27 and TRBJ2-2; 7 nucleotides agree with TRBD2. Germline trimming cut 5 bases from V and 6 bases from J; bases unmatched to any gene: 12. The CDR3 spans 16 residues. The V gene's germline CDR1 is MNHEY and CDR2 SMNVEV (reference sequence). The CDR3 DNA is TGTGCCAGCAGTCCCTCTTGGGGGGGGGTCGCCGGGGAGCTGTTTTTT. The encoded protein is CASSPSWGGVAGELFF.

This chain links TRBV5-1 with TRBJ2-1, with 11 bases matching TRBD2. The trim removed 0 bases at V and 4 bases at J, leaving 6 bases unmatched. The length of the CDR3 is 17 residues. The germline V gene has CDR1 SGHRS and CDR2 YFSETQ. The CDR3 nucleotides read TGCGCCAGCAGCTTGGGGCCTACTAGCGGGAGATACAATGAGCAGTTCTTC. This translates into CASSLGPTSGRYNEQFF.

The CDR3 reads CASSSSAGVGYEQYF. The CDR3 coding sequence is TGTGCCAGCAGCTCCTCCGCGGGAGTGGGATACGAGCAGTACTTC. The V and J genes are TRBV7-6 and TRBJ2-7; 7 bases line up with TRBD2. V lost 4 bases and J lost 4; bases outside the gene matches: 10. This CDR3 has 15 amino acids. Germline V gene sequence: CDR1 SGHVS, CDR2 FNYEAQ.

This chain uses TRBV11-2 with TRBJ2-2, with 10 bases matching TRBD2. V dropped 5 bases and J dropped 6; count of bases not matched to a gene: 6. Germline V gene sequence: CDR1 SGHAT, CDR2 FQNNGV. The CDR3 contains 15 residues. The DNA for the CDR3 is TGTGCCAGCAGCCTCACTAGCGGGAAAGCCGGGGAGCTGTTTTTT. Encoded protein: CASSLTSGKAGELFF.

The chain links TRBV11-2 to TRBJ2-6; perhaps TRBD1 as D (5 bases). The CDR3 contains 14 residues. The germline V gene has CDR1 SGHAT and CDR2 FQNNGV. The V gene lost 0 bases and the J gene lost 6 bases, with 6 bases spanning the gap. This chain's CDR3 is CASSLDGAANVLTF. The DNA of the CDR3 is TGTGCCAGCAGCTTAGATGGGGCGGCCAACGTCCTGACTTTC.

The chain carries TRBV28 and TRBJ1-2; 7 bases agree with TRBD1. The germline CDR1 and CDR2 sequences are MDHEN and SYDVKM. V was pared by 8 bases and J by 8 bases, with 14 bases of the junction left unmatched. The CDR3 loop spans 14 amino acids. CDR3 coding DNA: TGTGCCAGCGACTTTTTCGAAAACAGGGGAGGCTACACCTTC. Protein product: CASDFFENRGGYTF.

The V and J genes are TRBV4-1 and TRBJ2-1; no reliable D call. CDR1 and CDR2 (germline): MGHRA, YSYEKL. This CDR3 is 17 amino acids long. Trimming stripped 0 bases from V and 6 bases from J, with 18 bases between. The CDR3 DNA reads as TGCGCCAGCAGCCAAGATAGTTGGCCATCCCTCGGCAATGAGCAGTTCTTC. Translated, it gives CASSQDSWPSLGNEQFF.

With respect to this clone: The sample has other DNA sequences that encode this CDR3 too. This chain uses TRBV9 with TRBJ1-5, with TRBD1 matching 8 bases. Germline CDR1 and CDR2: SGDLS and YYNGEE. This CDR3 has 15 residues. J lost 6 bases, V lost 0 bases, and 5 bases had no gene match. The CDR3, as DNA: TGTGCCAGCAGCGTAGGAACAGGGGGGGGTCAGCCCCAGCATTTT. Its translation: CASSVGTGGGQPQHF.